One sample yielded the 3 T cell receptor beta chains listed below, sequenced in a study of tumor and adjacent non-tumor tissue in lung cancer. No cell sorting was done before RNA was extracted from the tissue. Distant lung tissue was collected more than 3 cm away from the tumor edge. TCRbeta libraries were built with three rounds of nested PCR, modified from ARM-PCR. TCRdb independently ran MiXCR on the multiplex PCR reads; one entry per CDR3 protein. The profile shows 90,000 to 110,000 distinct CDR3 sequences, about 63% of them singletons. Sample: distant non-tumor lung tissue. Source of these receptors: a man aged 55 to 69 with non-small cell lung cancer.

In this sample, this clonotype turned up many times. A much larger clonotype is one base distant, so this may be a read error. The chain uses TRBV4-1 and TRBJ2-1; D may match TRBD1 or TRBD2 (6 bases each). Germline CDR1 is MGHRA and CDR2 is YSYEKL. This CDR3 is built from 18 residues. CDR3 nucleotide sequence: TGCGCCAGCAGCCAAGATGCGCCCTCCGGGGGCAACTACAATGAGCAGTCCTTC. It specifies CASSQDAPSGGNYNEQSF.

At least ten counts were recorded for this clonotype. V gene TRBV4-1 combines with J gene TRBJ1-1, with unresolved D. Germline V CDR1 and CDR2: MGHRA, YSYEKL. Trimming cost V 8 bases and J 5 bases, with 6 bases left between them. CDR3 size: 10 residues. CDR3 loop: CASQGTEAFF. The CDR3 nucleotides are TGCGCCAGCCAAGGGACTGAAGCTTTCTTT.

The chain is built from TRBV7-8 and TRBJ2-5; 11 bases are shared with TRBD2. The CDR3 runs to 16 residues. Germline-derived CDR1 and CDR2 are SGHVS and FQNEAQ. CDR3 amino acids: CVGSLEGASGRETQYF. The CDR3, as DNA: TGTGTCGGCAGCTTAGAGGGGGCTAGCGGGAGGGAGACCCAGTACTTC. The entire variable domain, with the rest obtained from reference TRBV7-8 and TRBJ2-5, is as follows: GAGVSQSPRYKVAKRGQDVALRCDPISGHVSLFWYQQALGQGPEFLTYFQNEAQLDKSGLPSDRFFAERPEGSVSTLKIQRTQQEDSAVYLCVGSLEGASGRETQYFGPGTRLLVL.